Below, 2 T cell receptor beta chains from the same sample are listed, as sequenced in a study of shared clonotypes between healthy human individuals. Assay used: immunoSEQ multiplex PCR; TCRdb lists only in-frame clones, some missing. The table shows roughly 2 million clones, with 85% to 95% occurring only once. The sample taken for sequencing was naive CD4+ T cells sorted from blood. As to subset: CD45RA+ positively selected. These receptors were obtained from a man aged 18 to 35 in good health.

The genes are TRBV19 and TRBJ2-3; D remains unclear. V lost 9 bases and J 2 bases, leaving 12 bases between the germline ends. There are 13 residues in the CDR3. The germline V gene encodes CDR1 LNHDA and CDR2 SQIVND (reference sequence). The CDR3 DNA is TGTGCCAGCACCACGGGCTACACAGATACGCAGTATTTT. Protein product: CASTTGYTDTQYF.

The chain couples TRBV9 to TRBJ2-1, with TRBD2 identical over 10 bases. Trimming at V came to 0 bases and at J to 7 bases, leaving 7 bases not matched to a gene. The CDR3 is 16 residues long. Germline values: CDR1 SGDLS, CDR2 YYNGEE. CDR3 in amino acids: CASSVGLAGAENEQFF. The CDR3 nucleotides are TGTGCCAGCAGCGTAGGCCTAGCGGGAGCAGAAAATGAGCAGTTCTTC.